The rows below give T cell receptor beta chains drawn from one sample of a study of blood T cell repertoires in COVID-19. Generated by immunoSEQ multiplex PCR, the TCRdb table keeps only in-frame clones and is missing some. The sample includes under 45,000 clones, about 77% seen only once; the top ten take approximately 30%. Sample: peripheral blood. These receptors originate from a man in his sixties with acute or convalescent COVID-19. CDR3s include the opening cysteine and the closing phenylalanine or tryptophan. D genes are given only for firm matches. A row's size may be missing; if present it is once, few, many or a size class.

V gene	J gene	clone size	CDR3 length	D gene	CDR3 protein	CDR3 DNA
TRBV30	TRBJ2-3	.	17	.	CAWSGPPPQVYTDTQYF	TGTGCCTGGAGTGGCCCCCCCCCACAGGTTTATACAGATACGCAGTATTTT
TRBV9	TRBJ2-3	.	13	TRBD2	CASTAGGGDTQYF	TGTGCCAGCACCGCGGGGGGCGGTGATACGCAGTATTTT
TRBV7-6	TRBJ2-3	once	15	TRBD2	CASSRSGSGKDTQYF	TGTGCCAGCAGCCGCAGCGGGAGTGGAAAAGATACGCAGTATTTT
TRBV4-3	TRBJ1-1	.	14	.	CASSQETVGTEAFF	TGCGCCAGCAGCCAAGAGACAGTGGGGACTGAAGCTTTCTTT
TRBV6-6	TRBJ2-2	few	15	.	CAIRGVSANTGELFF	TGTGCCATCCGGGGTGTTTCCGCGAACACCGGGGAGCTGTTTTTT
TRBV15	TRBJ2-2	few	18	.	CATSITRGDTRGTGELFF	TGTGCCACCAGCATAACCAGGGGGGACACAAGAGGTACCGGGGAGCTGTTTTTT
TRBV30	TRBJ1-1	.	12	.	CAWRQTSTEAFF	TGTGCCTGGAGACAAACAAGCACTGAAGCTTTCTTT
TRBV6-5	TRBJ2-4	once	16	TRBD1	CASSYSAGGVKNIQYF	TGTGCCAGCAGTTACTCGGCAGGGGGAGTCAAAAACATTCAGTACTTC
TRBV2	TRBJ2-2	.	16	TRBD1	CASSRPGQGGTGELFF	TGTGCCAGCAGTCGCCCCGGACAGGGAGGAACCGGGGAGCTGTTTTTT
TRBV7-2	TRBJ2-7	.	13	.	CASSLGFSYEQYF	TGTGCCAGCAGCTTAGGGTTCAGCTACGAGCAGTACTTC
TRBV5-6	TRBJ1-4	.	19	.	CASSLEGLNRAGTNEKLFF	TGTGCCAGCAGCTTGGAAGGACTGAACCGGGCGGGAACTAATGAAAAACTGTTTTTT
TRBV14	TRBJ2-7	.	12	.	CASSVQGMEQYF	TGTGCCAGCAGCGTCCAGGGGATGGAGCAGTACTTC
TRBV5-4	TRBJ1-2	.	14	TRBD1	CASSTGQGAYGYTF	TGTGCCAGCAGCACTGGACAGGGGGCCTATGGCTACACCTTC
TRBV15	TRBJ2-1	.	17	TRBD2	CATSTRLANHLYNEQFF	TGTGCCACCAGCACCCGACTAGCGAACCACCTCTACAATGAGCAGTTCTTC
TRBV24-1	TRBJ2-4	.	14	.	CATQGNRDKNIQYF	TGTGCCACCCAGGGGAATAGGGACAAAAACATTCAGTACTTC
TRBV14	TRBJ1-1	.	14	TRBD1	CASSQVQGASEAFF	TGTGCCAGCAGCCAAGTCCAGGGGGCTAGTGAAGCTTTCTTT
TRBV6-1	TRBJ2-7	.	14	.	CASSEGPFRDEQYF	TGTGCCAGCAGTGAAGGGCCGTTCCGGGACGAGCAGTACTTC
TRBV27	TRBJ1-2	.	13	.	CASRRGRTYGYTF	TGTGCCAGCAGAAGGGGCCGAACCTATGGCTACACCTTC
TRBV2	TRBJ2-3	.	18	.	CASSEARDAGPSSDTQYF	TGTGCCAGCAGTGAAGCGCGAGACGCGGGACCCAGTTCGGATACGCAGTATTTT
TRBV10-3	TRBJ2-1	.	15	TRBD1	CAISERDRGGNEQFF	TGTGCCATCAGTGAGAGGGACAGGGGAGGGAATGAGCAGTTCTTC